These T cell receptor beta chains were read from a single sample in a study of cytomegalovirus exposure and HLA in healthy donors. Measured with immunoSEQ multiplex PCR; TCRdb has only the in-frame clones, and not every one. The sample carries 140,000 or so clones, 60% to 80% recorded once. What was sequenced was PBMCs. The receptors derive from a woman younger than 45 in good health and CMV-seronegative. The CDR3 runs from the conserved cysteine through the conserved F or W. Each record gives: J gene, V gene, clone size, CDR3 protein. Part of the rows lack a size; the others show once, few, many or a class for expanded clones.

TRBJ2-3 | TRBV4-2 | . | CASSQTSSDTQYF
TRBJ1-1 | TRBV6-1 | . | CASRTTALNTEAFF
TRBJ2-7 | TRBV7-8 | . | CASRGRTGAYEQYF
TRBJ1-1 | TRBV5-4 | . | CASRFSGTGGPTEAFF
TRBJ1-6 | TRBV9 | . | CASSARGGNSPLHF
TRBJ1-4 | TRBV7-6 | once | CASSLDQEKLFF
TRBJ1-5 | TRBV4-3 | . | CASSQDQGENQPQHF
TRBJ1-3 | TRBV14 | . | CASSQDGRAGNTIYF
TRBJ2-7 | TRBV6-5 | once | CASSSPTQATYEQYF
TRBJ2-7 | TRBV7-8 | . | CASSATGAIYEQYF
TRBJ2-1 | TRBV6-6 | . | CASSNRGASYNEQFF
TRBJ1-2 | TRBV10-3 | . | CAINPEDSYGYTF